The rows below give T cell receptor beta chains drawn from one sample of a study of blood T cell repertoires in COVID-19. This table comes from immunoSEQ multiplex PCR, and its TCRdb copy is limited to in-frame clones, with some not included. The sample has 450,000 to 500,000 clones, roughly 87% seen once. The sample comprised PBMCs or T cells enriched from blood (not recorded which). The receptor source for this set is a woman aged 18-30 years who had recovered from COVID-19. Each CDR3 is given with its conserved first and last residue. The order of the fields is J gene, clone size, V gene, D gene, CDR3 protein, CDR3 DNA. A D gene is named only where the DNA matches it firmly. Not all rows give a size; the values are once, few, many and, for expanded clones, a class.

TRBJ2-7	-	TRBV5-1	TRBD1	CASSRGQGGEYEQYF	TGCGCCAGCAGCCGAGGACAGGGAGGAGAGTACGAGCAGTACTTC
TRBJ2-2	few	TRBV19	-	CASIGSVTGELFF	TGTGCCAGTATCGGGTCAGTCACCGGGGAGCTGTTTTTT
TRBJ1-2	-	TRBV4-1	-	CASSPHREFGYGYTF	TGCGCCAGCAGCCCTCACAGGGAGTTCGGCTATGGCTACACCTTC
TRBJ1-3	few	TRBV2	TRBD1	CASSQPLQGPYGNTIYF	TGTGCCAGCAGTCAACCTTTACAGGGGCCCTATGGAAACACCATATATTTT
TRBJ1-2	once	TRBV27	-	CASSPGAGGNGYTF	TGTGCCAGCAGTCCGGGGGCGGGGGGGAACGGCTACACCTTC
TRBJ1-1	-	TRBV4-1	-	CASSPLRIGGTEAFF	TGCGCCAGCAGCCCCCTAAGGATAGGGGGAACTGAAGCTTTCTTT
TRBJ1-2	few	TRBV28	-	CASILRVGAYGYTF	TGTGCCAGCATCCTCAGGGTAGGAGCCTATGGCTACACCTTC
TRBJ1-5	-	TRBV24-1	TRBD1	CATQGTVDQPQHF	TGTGCCACCCAAGGGACAGTAGACCAGCCCCAGCATTTT
TRBJ1-5	-	TRBV28	-	CASSLPLDINQPQHF	TGTGCCAGCAGCTTACCGTTGGACATCAATCAGCCCCAGCATTTT
TRBJ2-1	once	TRBV7-3	TRBD2	CASSFSGGSYNEQFF	TGTGCCAGCAGTTTTAGCGGGGGTTCCTACAATGAGCAGTTCTTC
TRBJ1-2	-	TRBV9	-	CASSPWTDNPLRGYTF	TGTGCCAGCAGCCCTTGGACAGATAACCCTCTCAGGGGCTACACCTTC
TRBJ1-5	-	TRBV11-3	-	CASSLDTDPAQHF	TGTGCCAGCAGCTTGGACACGGATCCAGCCCAGCATTTT
TRBJ2-3	-	TRBV2	TRBD2	CASRPSGGKDTQYF	TGTGCCAGCAGGCCCTCGGGGGGGAAAGATACGCAGTATTTT
TRBJ2-3	few	TRBV30	-	CACRSIIAPTDTQYF	TGTGCCTGCCGTTCGATTATAGCACCCACAGATACGCAGTATTTT
TRBJ2-6	-	TRBV30	TRBD1	CAWTLRQGQGTGANVLTF	TGTGCCTGGACCCTACGACAGGGACAGGGAACTGGGGCCAACGTCCTGACTTTC
TRBJ2-6	-	TRBV24-1	-	CATSGFRDSGANVLTF	TGTGCCACCAGTGGATTTCGGGACTCTGGGGCCAACGTCCTGACTTTC
TRBJ2-7	-	TRBV6-5	TRBD1	CASSFDPGQGNYEQYF	TGTGCCAGCAGTTTCGATCCCGGACAGGGGAACTACGAGCAGTACTTC
TRBJ1-5	-	TRBV19	TRBD1	CASQKGQHSNQPQHF	TGTGCCAGTCAAAAGGGACAGCACTCCAATCAGCCCCAGCATTTT
TRBJ2-7	once	TRBV4-2	TRBD2	CASSPLLAGVYEQYF	TGTGCCAGCAGCCCCCTACTAGCGGGGGTTTACGAGCAGTACTTC
TRBJ1-5	-	TRBV7-9	-	CASSLVRSNWGSNQPQHF	TGTGCCAGCAGCTTAGTTAGGTCAAATTGGGGCAGCAATCAGCCCCAGCATTTT
TRBJ1-2	-	TRBV5-1	TRBD1	CASSPGQGDNYGYTF	TGCGCCAGCAGCCCCGGACAGGGGGATAACTATGGCTACACCTTC
TRBJ1-5	-	TRBV4-1	-	CASSQGAGGRNQPQHF	TGCGCCAGCAGCCAAGGGGCGGGGGGACGCAATCAGCCCCAGCATTTT
TRBJ2-5	-	TRBV24-1	-	CATSGGLTYQETQYF	TGTGCCACCAGCGGGGGACTTACTTACCAAGAGACCCAGTACTTC
TRBJ1-1	-	TRBV30	TRBD1	CAGVFRGHQAFF	TGTGCCGGAGTCTTTAGGGGGCATCAAGCTTTCTTT
TRBJ1-1	-	TRBV7-9	-	CASSLNMGRTEAFF	TGTGCCAGCAGCTTAAATATGGGGCGCACTGAAGCTTTCTTT
TRBJ1-2	-	TRBV30	TRBD1	CAWSSYRGPGGYTF	TGTGCCTGGAGTTCTTACAGGGGGCCCGGCGGCTACACCTTC
TRBJ1-5	-	TRBV25-1	-	CASSEGGPGQPQHF	TGTGCCAGCAGTGAAGGAGGGCCGGGACAGCCCCAGCATTTT
TRBJ2-1	-	TRBV5-1	-	CASSLRGGLDEQFF	TGCGCCAGCAGCTTGAGGGGGGGCCTTGATGAGCAGTTCTTC
TRBJ2-2	-	TRBV7-6	TRBD1	CASSSFQGAEGTGELFF	TGTGCCAGCAGCTCCTTCCAGGGGGCCGAAGGCACCGGGGAGCTGTTTTTT
TRBJ1-1	-	TRBV5-1	-	CASSLQAGDTEAFF	TGCGCCAGCAGCTTGCAGGCCGGGGACACTGAAGCTTTCTTT
TRBJ1-2	few	TRBV7-9	-	CASSLLSGAETHFNYGYTF	TGTGCCAGCAGCTTATTAAGTGGGGCCGAAACCCATTTTAACTATGGCTACACCTTC
TRBJ2-1	-	TRBV19	TRBD1	CASSPLGQGNNEQFF	TGTGCCAGTAGTCCCCTGGGACAGGGGAACAATGAGCAGTTCTTC
TRBJ2-1	-	TRBV7-2	-	CASSGRGGVSSYNEQFF	TGTGCCAGCAGCGGAAGGGGCGGGGTTAGCTCCTACAATGAGCAGTTCTTC
TRBJ2-5	once	TRBV28	-	CASSTPYRGETQYF	TGTGCCAGCAGTACACCCTACCGCGGAGAGACCCAGTACTTC
TRBJ2-5	-	TRBV18	-	CASSPYQGAETQYF	TGTGCCAGCTCACCATATCAAGGGGCAGAGACCCAGTACTTC
TRBJ2-1	few	TRBV12-5	TRBD1	CASGTGQEGYEQFF	TGTGCTAGTGGTACTGGACAGGAAGGGTATGAGCAGTTCTTC
TRBJ1-6	-	TRBV6-5	-	CASSYGSGWDSPLHF	TGTGCCAGCAGTTACGGGTCGGGGTGGGATTCACCCCTCCACTTT
TRBJ2-7	-	TRBV9	-	CASSVDSAPGYEQYF	TGTGCCAGCAGCGTAGACTCGGCCCCGGGATACGAGCAGTACTTC
TRBJ1-1	once	TRBV20-1	TRBD1	CSARGQGTTFF	TGCAGTGCTAGAGGACAGGGGACAACTTTCTTT
TRBJ1-6	once	TRBV6-5	-	CASTFRGSPLHF	TGTGCCAGCACCTTCAGAGGTTCACCCCTCCACTTT
TRBJ1-4	-	TRBV25-1	-	CASSILGAGDHEKLFF	TGTGCCAGCAGCATCCTGGGGGCGGGGGACCATGAAAAACTGTTTTTT
TRBJ2-7	-	TRBV2	-	CASSEGTALYEQYF	TGTGCCAGCAGTGAAGGGACAGCCCTCTACGAGCAGTACTTC
TRBJ2-7	once	TRBV14	-	CASSPPRGLHEQYF	TGTGCCAGCAGCCCCCCTCGAGGGCTTCACGAGCAGTACTTC
TRBJ2-7	-	TRBV5-1	-	CASSLDQGITYEQYF	TGCGCCAGCAGCTTGGACCAGGGGATAACCTACGAGCAGTACTTC
TRBJ1-1	-	TRBV19	TRBD1	CASKPRGPKNTEAFF	TGTGCCAGTAAGCCCAGGGGGCCTAAGAACACTGAAGCTTTCTTT
TRBJ1-5	-	TRBV7-2	TRBD1	CASSSDRNQPQHF	TGTGCCAGCAGCTCGGACAGGAATCAGCCCCAGCATTTT
TRBJ2-2	-	TRBV28	-	CASSLGYREFTGELFF	TGTGCCAGCAGCCTAGGGTACAGGGAGTTTACCGGGGAGCTGTTTTTT
TRBJ1-2	-	TRBV18	TRBD1	CASSPTGGAGNGYTF	TGTGCCAGCTCACCGACAGGGGGCGCGGGAAATGGCTACACCTTC
TRBJ1-5	-	TRBV12-3/TRBV12-4	-	CASTIQTSQPQHF	TGTGCCAGCACTATCCAAACCTCTCAGCCCCAGCATTTT
TRBJ2-7	-	TRBV5-1	TRBD1	CASSRPGQGSSYEQYF	TGCGCCAGCAGCCGCCCGGGACAGGGTAGCTCCTACGAGCAGTACTTC
TRBJ2-1	-	TRBV27	TRBD1	CASSEGALEQFF	TGTGCCAGCAGTGAGGGGGCACTTGAGCAGTTCTTC
TRBJ2-6	-	TRBV6-1	-	CASSGHGISSGANVLTF	TGTGCCAGCAGTGGACACGGGATAAGCTCTGGGGCCAACGTCCTGACTTTC
TRBJ1-2	-	TRBV7-8	TRBD1	CASSSPGQGGDGYTF	TGTGCCAGCAGCTCCCCGGGACAGGGGGGGGATGGCTACACCTTC
TRBJ2-3	-	TRBV7-9	TRBD2	CASSLVGLAGDTQYF	TGTGCCAGCAGCTTAGTGGGACTAGCGGGAGATACGCAGTATTTT
TRBJ2-7	-	TRBV3-1/TRBV3-2	-	CASSQSGVYYEQYF	TGTGCCAGCAGCCAATCAGGGGTCTACTACGAGCAGTACTTC
TRBJ1-1	-	TRBV10-3	-	CAIMGVGGGDTEAFF	TGTGCCATCATGGGTGTGGGGGGGGGAGATACTGAAGCTTTCTTT
TRBJ2-7	-	TRBV12-3/TRBV12-4	-	CASSRYDSSEQYF	TGTGCCAGCAGTCGATACGACTCGAGTGAGCAGTACTTC